A single T cell receptor beta chain is shown here with its context. Other DNA sequences within the sample encode an identical CDR3. Primers for the PCR totalled 60 Vbeta and 13 Jbeta. Clones were sequenced by immunoSEQ multiplex PCR, and TCRdb holds only the in-frame ones, with some missing. The table lists over 150,000 clones, almost 75% of them singletons. The record originates from a study of cytomegalovirus exposure and HLA in healthy donors. Sequenced sample: PBMCs. This receptor was identified in a woman aged 18-29 years in good health and CMV-seropositive.

The CDR3 is CASSLTGRNEQFF. CDR3 in DNA: TGTGCCAGCAGTTTGACAGGGCGAAATGAGCAGTTCTTC. The chain combines TRBV6-6 with TRBJ2-1, with 7 bases fitting TRBD1. CDR1 is MNHNY, CDR2 SVGAGI, per germline (reference sequence). The CDR3 is 13 amino acids. J lost 7 bases, V lost 4 bases, and 4 bases had no gene match.